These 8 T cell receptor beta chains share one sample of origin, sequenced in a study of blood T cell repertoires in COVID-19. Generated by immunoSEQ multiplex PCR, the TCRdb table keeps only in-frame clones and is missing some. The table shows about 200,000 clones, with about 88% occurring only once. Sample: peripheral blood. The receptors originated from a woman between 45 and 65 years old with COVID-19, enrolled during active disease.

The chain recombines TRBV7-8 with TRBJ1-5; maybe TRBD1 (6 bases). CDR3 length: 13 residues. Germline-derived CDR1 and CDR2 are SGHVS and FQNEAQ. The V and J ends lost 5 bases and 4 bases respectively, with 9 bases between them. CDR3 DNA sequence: TGTGCCAGCAGCCTAGACAGGAATCAGCCCCAGCATTTT. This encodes CASSLDRNQPQHF.

The CDR3 nucleotides are TGTGCCAGTAGTATTTGGCTAGCGGGGGCCTACGAGCAGTACTTC. Its translation: CASSIWLAGAYEQYF. The chain recombines TRBV19 with TRBJ2-7; 10 bases match TRBD2. The ends lost 3 bases at V and 2 bases at J; junction bases unmatched: 4. CDR1 and CDR2 from the germline V gene are LNHDA and SQIVND (reference sequence). The CDR3 runs to 15 residues.

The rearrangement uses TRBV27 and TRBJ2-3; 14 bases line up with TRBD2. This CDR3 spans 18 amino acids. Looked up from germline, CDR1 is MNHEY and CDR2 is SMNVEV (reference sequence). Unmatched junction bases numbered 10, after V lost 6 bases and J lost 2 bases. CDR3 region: CASSSFGLAGGFTDTQYF. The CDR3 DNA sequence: TGTGCCAGCAGCTCCTTTGGACTAGCGGGGGGCTTCACAGATACGCAGTATTTT.

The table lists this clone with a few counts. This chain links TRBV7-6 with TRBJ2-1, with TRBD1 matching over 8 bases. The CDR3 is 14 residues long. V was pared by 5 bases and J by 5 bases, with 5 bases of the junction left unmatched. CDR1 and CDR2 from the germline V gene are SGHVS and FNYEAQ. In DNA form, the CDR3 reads TGTGCCAGCAGCGCCAGACAGGGGAACAATGAGCAGTTCTTC. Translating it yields CASSARQGNNEQFF.

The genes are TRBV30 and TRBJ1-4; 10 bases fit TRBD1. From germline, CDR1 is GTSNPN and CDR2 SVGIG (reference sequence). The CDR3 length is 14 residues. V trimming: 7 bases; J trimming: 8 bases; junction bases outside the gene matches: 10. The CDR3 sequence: CASARTGGDEKLFF. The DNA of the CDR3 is TGTGCCTCCGCTAGGACAGGGGGGGACGAAAAACTGTTTTTT.

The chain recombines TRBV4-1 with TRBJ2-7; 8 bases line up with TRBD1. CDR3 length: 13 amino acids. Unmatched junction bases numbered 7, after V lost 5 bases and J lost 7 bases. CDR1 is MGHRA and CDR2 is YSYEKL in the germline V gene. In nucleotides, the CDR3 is TGCGCCAGCAGCAATGGACAGGGTCGGGAGCAGTACTTC. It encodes CASSNGQGREQYF.

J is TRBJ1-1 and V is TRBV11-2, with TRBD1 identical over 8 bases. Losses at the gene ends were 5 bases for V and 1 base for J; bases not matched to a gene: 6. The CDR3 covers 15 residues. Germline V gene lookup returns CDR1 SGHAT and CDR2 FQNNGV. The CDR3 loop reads CASSPFGTGNTEAFF. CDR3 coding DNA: TGTGCCAGCAGCCCCTTTGGGACAGGGAACACTGAAGCTTTCTTT.

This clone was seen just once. CDR3 bases: TGTGCCAGTAATCGGGGGGGGCCTCTTAATGAAAAACTGTTTTTT. This encodes CASNRGGPLNEKLFF. The chain is built from TRBV19 and TRBJ1-4, with a weak D call TRBD1 (6 bases). Germline V CDR1 and CDR2: LNHDA, SQIVND (reference sequence). V lost 7 bases and J 4 bases, leaving 16 bases between the germline ends. This CDR3 has 15 amino acids. Together with reference TRBV19 and TRBJ1-4, the CDR3 gives the full variable domain: DGGITQSPKYLFRKEGQNVTLSCEQNLNHDAMYWYRQDPGQGLRLIYYSQIVNDFQKGDIAEGYSVSREKKESFPLTVTSAQKNPTAFYLCASNRGGPLNEKLFFGSGTQLSVL.